These 10 T cell receptor beta chains were all obtained from the same sample, sequenced in a study of cytomegalovirus exposure and HLA in healthy donors. Data came from immunoSEQ multiplex PCR; TCRdb stores just in-frame clones and leaves some out. Of 60,000 to 85,000 clones in the sample, 96% were seen once. The material sequenced was PBMCs. These receptors all come from a young woman in good health and CMV-seropositive.

V usage is TRBV7-2 and J usage is TRBJ2-3, with TRBD2 identical over 10 bases. The CDR3 sequence is 15 residues long. Germline CDR1 SGHTA, CDR2 FQGNSA. V lost 1 base and J lost 4; bases outside the gene matches: 2. CDR3 region: CASSLVSGRPDTQYF. The CDR3 DNA sequence: TGTGCCAGCAGCTTAGTTAGCGGGAGGCCAGATACGCAGTATTTT.

In DNA, the CDR3 is TGTGCCAGCAGCTCCAACAGGGTTGAAAACATTCAGTACTTC. Its translation: CASSSNRVENIQYF. The chain carries TRBV7-3 and TRBJ2-4; perhaps TRBD1 as D (6 bases). The germline V and J ends were trimmed by 4 bases and 5 bases, with 12 bases remaining between them. The CDR3 has 14 amino acids. Germline values: CDR1 SGHTA, CDR2 FQGTGA.

CDR3: CASSGLGVVNTEAFF. The CDR3 DNA reads as TGCGCCAGCAGTGGCCTCGGGGTAGTGAACACTGAAGCTTTCTTT. The chain combines TRBV5-1 with TRBJ1-1; D is undetermined. Germline CDR1 and CDR2: SGHRS and YFSETQ. The CDR3 totals 15 residues. With 5 bases removed from V and 0 bases from J, the gap between germline ends came to 14 bases.

The gene calls are TRBV7-2 and TRBJ2-1, with 10 bases that match TRBD1. From germline, CDR1 is SGHTA and CDR2 FQGNSA. After removal of 5 bases from V and 9 bases from J, the junction contained 10 bases not matched to a gene. The CDR3 spans 15 residues. Here the CDR3 DNA reads TGTGCCAGCAGCACGGGCGGGACAGGGGTGAGTGAGCAGTTCTTC. Its protein product is CASSTGGTGVSEQFF.

This chain joins TRBV4-1 and TRBJ2-7; no clear D gene. The germline V gene has CDR1 MGHRA and CDR2 YSYEKL. The CDR3 is 14 amino acids. The ends were cut back, 0 bases at V and 1 base at J, with 7 bases in the middle. The CDR3 DNA is TGCGCCAGCAGCCAAGATCTCGAGTCCTACGAGCAGTACTTC. Translated: CASSQDLESYEQYF.

This chain joins TRBV5-1 and TRBJ1-2, with 7 bases identical to TRBD1. CDR1 is SGHRS, CDR2 YFSETQ, per germline. The CDR3 covers 14 residues. V shed 1 base, J shed 6 bases, and the junction held 6 bases outside the gene matches. CDR3 bases: TGCGCCAGCAGCTTGCCCGGGACAGCAAATGGCTACACCTTC. Translated, it gives CASSLPGTANGYTF.

CDR3 nucleotides: TGTGCCGGATGGGCCGCGGGTAAGACTGAAGCTTTCTTT. Its protein product is CAGWAAGKTEAFF. This chain uses TRBV30 with TRBJ1-1; D gene unclear. This CDR3 comprises 13 residues. Trimming removed 8 bases at V and 5 bases at J, with 18 bases between. Germline V lookup: CDR1 GTSNPN, CDR2 SVGIG (reference sequence).

V usage is TRBV28 and J usage is TRBJ2-1, with 14 bases aligning to TRBD2. CDR1 is MDHEN, CDR2 SYDVKM, per germline. Trimming at V came to 8 bases and at J to 5 bases, leaving 8 bases not matched to a gene. The CDR3 spans 16 residues. The CDR3 reads CASGKGLAGGDNEQFF. The CDR3 DNA follows: TGTGCCAGCGGAAAAGGACTAGCGGGAGGTGACAATGAGCAGTTCTTC.

The rearrangement uses TRBV28 and TRBJ2-1; TRBD2 matches at 14 bases. The junction had 6 bases not matched to a gene; V was cut back by 7 bases and J by 7 bases. There are 15 residues in the CDR3. The germline V gene encodes CDR1 MDHEN and CDR2 SYDVKM. CDR3 region: CASITGTSGSNEQFF. The CDR3 nucleotides read TGTGCCAGCATTACCGGGACTAGCGGGAGTAATGAGCAGTTCTTC.

This clone showed up just once. The chain recombines TRBV5-1 with TRBJ2-7; tentatively, D is TRBD2 (7 bases). The CDR3 contains 14 residues. Germline V lookup: CDR1 SGHRS, CDR2 YFSETQ. V lost 6 bases and J lost 7, with 20 bases in between. The CDR3 DNA follows: TGCGCCAGCACCCCCGGGGGGCACTCATGGGAGCAGTACTTC. It codes for CASTPGGHSWEQYF. Supplemented by reference TRBV5-1 and TRBJ2-7, the full variable domain reads KAGVTQTPRYLIKTRGQQVTLSCSPISGHRSVSWYQQTPGQGLQFLFEYFSETQRNKGNFPGRFSGRQFSNSRSEMNVSTLELGDSALYLCASTPGGHSWEQYFGPGTRLTVT.